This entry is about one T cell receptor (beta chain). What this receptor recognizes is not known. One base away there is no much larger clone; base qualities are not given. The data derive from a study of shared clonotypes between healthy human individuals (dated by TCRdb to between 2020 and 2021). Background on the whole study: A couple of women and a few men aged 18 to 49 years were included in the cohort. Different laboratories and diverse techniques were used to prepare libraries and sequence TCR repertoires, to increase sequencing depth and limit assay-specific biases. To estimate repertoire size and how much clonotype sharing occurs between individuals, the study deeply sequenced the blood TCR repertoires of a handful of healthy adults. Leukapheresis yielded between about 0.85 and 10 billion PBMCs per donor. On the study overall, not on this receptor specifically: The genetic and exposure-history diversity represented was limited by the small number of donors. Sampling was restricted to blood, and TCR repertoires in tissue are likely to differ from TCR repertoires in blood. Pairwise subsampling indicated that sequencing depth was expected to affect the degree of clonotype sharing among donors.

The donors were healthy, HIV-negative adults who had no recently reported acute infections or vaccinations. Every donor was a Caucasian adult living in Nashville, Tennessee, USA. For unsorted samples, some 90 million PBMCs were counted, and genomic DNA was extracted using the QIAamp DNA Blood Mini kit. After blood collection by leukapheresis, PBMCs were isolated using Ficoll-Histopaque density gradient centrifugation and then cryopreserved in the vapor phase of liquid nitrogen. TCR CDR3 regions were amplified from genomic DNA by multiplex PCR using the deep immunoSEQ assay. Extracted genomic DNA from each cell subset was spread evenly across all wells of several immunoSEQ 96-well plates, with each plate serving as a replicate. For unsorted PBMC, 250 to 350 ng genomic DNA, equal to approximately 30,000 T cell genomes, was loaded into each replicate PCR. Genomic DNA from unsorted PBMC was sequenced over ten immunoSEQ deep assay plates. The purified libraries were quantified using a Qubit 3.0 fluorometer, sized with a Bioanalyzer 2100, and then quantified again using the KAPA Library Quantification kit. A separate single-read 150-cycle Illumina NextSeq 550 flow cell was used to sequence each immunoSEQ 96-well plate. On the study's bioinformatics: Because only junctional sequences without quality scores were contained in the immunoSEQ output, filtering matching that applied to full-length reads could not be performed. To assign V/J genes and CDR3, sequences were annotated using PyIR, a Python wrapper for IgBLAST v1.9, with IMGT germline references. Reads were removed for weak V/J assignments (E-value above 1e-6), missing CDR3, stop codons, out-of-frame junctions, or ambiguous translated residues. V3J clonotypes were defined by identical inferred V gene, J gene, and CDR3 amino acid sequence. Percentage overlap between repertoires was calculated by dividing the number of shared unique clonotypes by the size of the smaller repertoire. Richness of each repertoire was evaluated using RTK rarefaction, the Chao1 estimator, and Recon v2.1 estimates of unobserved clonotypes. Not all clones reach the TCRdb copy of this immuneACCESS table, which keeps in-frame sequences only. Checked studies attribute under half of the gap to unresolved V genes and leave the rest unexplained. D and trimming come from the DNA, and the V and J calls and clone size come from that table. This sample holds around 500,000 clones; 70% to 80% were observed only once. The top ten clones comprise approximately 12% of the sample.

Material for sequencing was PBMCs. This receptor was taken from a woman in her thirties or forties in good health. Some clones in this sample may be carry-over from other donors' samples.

The DNA sequence reads TGTGCCAGTAGTCGGGACAGGGGGCGAAGTAATCAGCCCCAGCATTTT. Translated, it reads CASSRDRGRSNQPQHF. The rearrangement combines TRBV19 with TRBJ1-5; 12 bases in the junction line up with TRBD1. V loses 5 bases at its end and J loses 4 bases; junction bases beyond the gene matches: 6. For CDR1 and CDR2, the germline V gene (reference sequence) lists LNHDA and SQIVND. The CDR3 starts with the cysteine, ends with the phenylalanine, and has 16 residues. Just the 48-base CDR3 DNA is kept, in frame starting at base 1.